Below are 23 T cell receptor beta chains sequenced from a single sample in a study of CD8+ T cells in alopecia areata. Following RNA extraction, reverse transcription yielded cDNA that acted as the sequencing template. Sequencing used immunoSEQ multiplex PCR; TCRdb keeps in-frame clones, though not all of them. The data show 110,000 to 150,000 clones, 58% seen once. The sample was CD4+ T cells sorted from blood, taken at week 0. Receptors were obtained from a human donor with alopecia areata.

The rearrangement uses TRBV7-2 and TRBJ2-6; no reliable D call. With 1 base removed from V and 0 bases from J, the gap between germline ends came to 4 bases. Germline assignment: CDR1 SGHTA and CDR2 FQGNSA. The CDR3 is 15 amino acids. DNA of the CDR3: TGTGCCAGCAGCTTAGACTTCTCTGGGGCCAACGTCCTGACTTTC. Encoded protein: CASSLDFSGANVLTF. The whole variable domain, filled in from reference TRBV7-2 and TRBJ2-6, reads GAGVSQSPSNKVTEKGKDVELRCDPISGHTALYWYRQSLGQGLEFLIYFQGNSAPDKSGLPSDRFSAERTGGSVSTLTIQRTQQEDSAVYLCASSLDFSGANVLTFGAGSRLTVL.

This chain connects TRBV14 to TRBJ2-2; possible D gene TRBD2, 5 bases. The CDR3 covers 14 residues. Germline lookup yields CDR1 SGHDN and CDR2 FVKESK. Trimming removed 5 bases at V and 9 bases at J, with 16 bases between. CDR3 sequence: CASSSPGIGWELFF. The CDR3 region has the DNA TGTGCCAGCAGCTCTCCCGGGATTGGTTGGGAGCTGTTTTTT. Using reference TRBV14 and TRBJ2-2 for the parts outside the CDR3, the full variable domain is EAGVTQFPSHSVIEKGQTVTLRCDPISGHDNLYWYRRVMGKEIKFLLHFVKESKQDESGMPNNRFLAERTGGTYSTLKVQPAELEDSGVYFCASSSPGIGWELFFGEGSRLTVL.

This clone was detected a few times. The chain carries TRBV7-9 and TRBJ1-3; D is uncertain. Germline CDR1 and CDR2: SEHNR and FQNEAQ (reference sequence). The CDR3 contains 13 residues. Trimming took 5 bases from V and 4 from J, leaving 9 bases between them. For the CDR3, the DNA is TGTGCCAGCAGCCTCCGGTTCGGAAACACCATATATTTT. Translation: CASSLRFGNTIYF.

CDR3 in DNA: TGCAGTACTAAGGATGGAAACACCATATATTTT. This sequence encodes CSTKDGNTIYF. The chain couples TRBV20-1 to TRBJ1-3; no definite D call. The CDR3 extends over 11 amino acids. V lost 8 bases and J 3 bases, leaving 8 bases between the germline ends. Germline loops: CDR1 DFQATT, CDR2 SNEGSKA (reference sequence).

The chain couples TRBV25-1 to TRBJ2-1; 8 positions agree with TRBD2. CDR1 is MGHDK and CDR2 is SYGVNS in the germline V gene. V lost 9 bases, J lost 7 bases, and 8 bases stayed unmatched. The length of the CDR3 is 13 residues. The CDR3 reads CASTPGLVNEQFF. The CDR3 bases are TGTGCCAGTACGCCGGGACTAGTAAATGAGCAGTTCTTC.

Comments on this clone: This sample also contains other DNA sequences that code for the same CDR3. The J gene is TRBJ1-5, the V gene TRBV5-1; 9 bases are a match to TRBD1. The CDR3 spans 14 residues. Trimming cost V 0 bases and J 5 bases; bases outside gene matches: 0. Germline CDR1 and CDR2: SGHRS and YFSETQ. The CDR3 is CASSLGQGDQPQHF. The CDR3 DNA reads as TGCGCCAGCAGCTTGGGACAGGGGGATCAGCCCCAGCATTTT. Looking up the rest from reference TRBV5-1 and TRBJ1-5 gives the full variable domain: KAGVTQTPRYLIKTRGQQVTLSCSPISGHRSVSWYQQTPGQGLQFLFEYFSETQRNKGNFPGRFSGRQFSNSRSEMNVSTLELGDSALYLCASSLGQGDQPQHFGDGTRLSIL.

The count of this clone is one. The chain joins TRBV27 to TRBJ2-7, with D possibly TRBD2 on 6 matching bases. The V gene lost 1 base and the J gene lost 4 bases, with 8 bases spanning the gap. Germline CDR1 MNHEY, CDR2 SMNVEV (reference sequence). The CDR3 extends over 13 amino acids. CDR3 DNA sequence: TGTGCCAGCAGTTTATATGGGGGGTACGAGCAGTACTTC. Translated, it gives CASSLYGGYEQYF.

This clone has a single count. The chain employs TRBV4-3 and TRBJ2-3; the D is unclear. The CDR3 is made up of 15 amino acids. The V end was cut by 0 bases, the J end by 4 bases, with 11 bases between. Germline V gene sequence: CDR1 LGHNA, CDR2 YSLEER. The CDR3: CASSQDRKLPDTQYF. CDR3 DNA: TGCGCCAGCAGCCAAGATCGTAAGCTGCCAGATACGCAGTATTTT.

This clone was seen a few times. This chain joins TRBV29-1 and TRBJ2-5, with 14 positions matching TRBD2. The CDR3 runs to 14 residues. Trimming cost V 5 bases and J 3 bases; bases outside gene matches: 2. The germline V gene has CDR1 SQVTM and CDR2 ANQGSEA. Here the CDR3 reads CSVWTSGGKETQYF. The CDR3 region has the DNA TGCAGCGTTTGGACTAGCGGGGGGAAAGAGACCCAGTACTTC.

The rearrangement uses TRBV7-2 and TRBJ2-1, with D perhaps TRBD1 (6 bases). Per germline, CDR1 SGHTA and CDR2 FQGNSA. The CDR3 runs to 15 residues. Trimming left V 2 bases short and J 6 bases short, with 14 bases between. Here the CDR3 DNA reads TGTGCCAGCAGCTTAACTTCAGGGGTTGGCAATGAGCAGTTCTTC. This encodes CASSLTSGVGNEQFF.

In nucleotides, the CDR3 is TGCGCCAGCAGCTCCTCCGTGGGAGGCAATGAGCAGTTCTTC. This gives the protein CASSSSVGGNEQFF. This chain uses TRBV5-1 with TRBJ2-1; tentative D call: TRBD2 (6 bases). V dropped 3 bases and J dropped 6 bases, with 13 bases sitting between them. The CDR3 spans 14 residues. Germline V gene lookup returns CDR1 SGHRS and CDR2 YFSETQ.

The chain uses TRBV30 and TRBJ1-2; D unclear. Trimming removed 7 bases at V and 3 bases at J, with 18 bases between. This CDR3 is 14 amino acids long. Germline CDR1 is GTSNPN and CDR2 is SVGIG (reference sequence). The CDR3 loop is CASHPTLGHYGYTF. The CDR3 coding sequence is TGTGCCTCCCATCCGACACTTGGGCACTATGGCTACACCTTC.

This chain uses TRBV6-5 with TRBJ2-1, with a possible D match to TRBD2 (6 bases). Trimming removed 7 bases from V and 9 bases from J, with 16 bases in between. CDR3 length equals 13 residues. Per germline, CDR1 MNHEY and CDR2 SVGAGI. Here the CDR3 DNA reads TGTGCCAGCACCGTCTCCGGGACTTTTGAGCAGTTCTTC. Translated, it gives CASTVSGTFEQFF.

J is TRBJ2-5 and V is TRBV7-2, with TRBD2 matching over 9 bases. The trim removed 3 bases at V and 5 bases at J, leaving 7 bases unmatched. This CDR3 contains 15 residues. Germline V CDR1 and CDR2: SGHTA, FQGNSA. Here the CDR3 DNA reads TGTGCCAGCAGCTTCGCGGGGGGGCTGTATGAGACCCAGTACTTC. Translated, it gives CASSFAGGLYETQYF.

The genes are TRBV11-2 and TRBJ1-2, with TRBD1 matching 8 bases. The CDR3 sequence is 13 residues long. CDR1 and CDR2 from the germline V gene are SGHAT and FQNNGV. V trimming: 5 bases; J trimming: 8 bases; junction bases outside the gene matches: 7. The CDR3 sequence is CASSPQGAYGYTF. CDR3 in DNA: TGTGCCAGCAGCCCCCAGGGGGCTTACGGCTACACCTTC.

The J gene is TRBJ2-5, the V gene TRBV29-1; D is possibly TRBD1 (6 bases). Germline V gives CDR1 SQVTM, CDR2 ANQGSEA. The CDR3 contains 14 residues. Trimming left V 5 bases short and J 0 bases short, with 13 bases between. CDR3 bases: TGCAGCGTTCTCCGGGACACCAACCAAGAGACCCAGTACTTC. Translating gives CSVLRDTNQETQYF.

The rearrangement joins TRBV6-1 to TRBJ1-1; TRBD1 matches at 9 bases. V was pared by 7 bases and J by 9 bases, with 12 bases of the junction left unmatched. This CDR3 spans 14 amino acids. The germline CDR1 and CDR2 sequences are MNHNS and SASEGT. The CDR3 here is CASIRGQGVYKAFF. The CDR3, as DNA: TGTGCCAGCATACGGGGACAGGGTGTGTACAAAGCTTTCTTT.

The gene calls are TRBV29-1 and TRBJ2-3; tentatively, D is TRBD1 (6 bases). The CDR3 is 14 residues long. Germline lookup yields CDR1 SQVTM and CDR2 ANQGSEA. CDR3 sequence reads: CSSSGGPSTDTQYF. DNA for the CDR3: TGCAGTTCGTCTGGGGGCCCTAGCACAGATACGCAGTATTTT.

This clone was recorded a few times. This sequence joins TRBV30 and TRBJ1-2, with TRBD1 identical over 7 bases. V lost 3 bases to trimming and J lost 9 bases; unmatched junction nucleotides: 10. The CDR3 contains 13 residues. Germline V gene data show CDR1 as GTSNPN and CDR2 as SVGIG (reference sequence). The CDR3, as DNA: TGTGCCTGGAGCACCGGGACAGATTCTCGCTACACCTTC. Translation gives CAWSTGTDSRYTF.

This chain uses TRBV5-1 with TRBJ1-1; D call uncertain. Per the germline V gene, CDR1 is SGHRS and CDR2 is YFSETQ. The CDR3 contains 11 residues. V lost 0 bases, J lost 3 bases, and 0 bases lay in between. The CDR3 DNA reads TGCGCCAGCAGCTTGGACACTGAAGCTTTCTTT. Its translation: CASSLDTEAFF. Full variable domain (remainder filled in from reference TRBV5-1 and TRBJ1-1): KAGVTQTPRYLIKTRGQQVTLSCSPISGHRSVSWYQQTPGQGLQFLFEYFSETQRNKGNFPGRFSGRQFSNSRSEMNVSTLELGDSALYLCASSLDTEAFFGQGTRLTVV.

The gene calls are TRBV5-1 and TRBJ2-5, with a weak D call TRBD2 (5 bases). Trimming left V 4 bases short and J 5 bases short, with 15 bases between. From germline, CDR1 is SGHRS and CDR2 YFSETQ. The CDR3 contains 14 residues. This chain's CDR3 is CASSQTEVGETQYF. In nucleotides, the CDR3 is TGCGCCAGCAGCCAAACGGAGGTAGGGGAGACCCAGTACTTC.

This chain links TRBV20-1 with TRBJ1-2; D is unclear. Trimming stripped 6 bases from V and 8 bases from J, with 13 bases between. CDR1 and CDR2 (germline): DFQATT, SNEGSKA (reference sequence). The CDR3 totals 11 residues. For the CDR3, the DNA is TGCAGTGCCAGGTTTGGGGAAGGCTACACCTTC. Residues: CSARFGEGYTF.

This clone has a count of ten or more. CDR3 bases: TGTGCCTGGAGTGTACTGGGCGGGGGGGCCCAGTACTTC. This sequence encodes CAWSVLGGGAQYF. The chain employs TRBV30 and TRBJ2-4; TRBD2 aligns across 9 bases. There are 13 residues in the CDR3. The germline V gene encodes CDR1 GTSNPN and CDR2 SVGIG (reference sequence). Trimming at V came to 0 bases and at J to 13 bases, leaving 7 bases not matched to a gene.